The source of this T cell receptor (beta chain) is a study of CD8 T cells in Susac syndrome. The CDR3 has 16 amino acids. Per the germline V gene, CDR1 is ENHRY and CDR2 is SYGVKD. Trimming removed 3 bases from V and 0 bases from J, with 11 bases in between. An input of about 0.5 to 1 ug of RNA was subjected to reverse transcription using random hexamers. Via MiXCR, TCRdb re-called the immunoSEQ multiplex PCR reads, giving one row per CDR3 protein. The sample records some 300,000 distinct CDR3 sequences, approximately 89% being singletons. In the case of this clonotype: Its antigen is undetermined.

Sequencing of TCR beta was undertaken in CD8+ and CD4+ T cells derived from blood. The CD8+ and CD4+ T cells were isolated magnetically using a negative isolation approach, whereas the TEMRA cells were enriched by FACS. General observations from the study: TCR sequencing and HLA analysis covered a relatively small number of individuals.

The V gene is TRBV10-3, the J gene TRBJ2-2, with D perhaps matching TRBD2 (6 bases). The sequence was obtained from a human donor with multiple sclerosis. The sample was CD8+ T cells from PBMCs. The CDR3 here is CAISDLGTSNTGELFF. DNA for the CDR3: TGTGCCATCAGTGACCTCGGGACTTCGAACACCGGGGAGCTGTTTTTT.